These 23 T cell receptor beta chains were sequenced from one sample in a study of CD8+ T cells in alopecia areata. TCR sequencing used cDNA made by reverse transcription of extracted RNA. Profiling relied on immunoSEQ multiplex PCR, and the TCRdb table lists in-frame clones only, not all of them. Among around 150,000 clones listed, about two thirds were seen once. Source material: CD8+ T cells sorted from blood. These TCRs come from a human donor in good health.

This chain uses TRBV7-9 with TRBJ2-7, with 8 nucleotides matching TRBD2. The V segment lost 5 bases and the J segment 0 bases; nucleotides outside the gene matches: 12. The germline V gene encodes CDR1 SEHNR and CDR2 FQNEAQ (reference sequence). This CDR3 comprises 17 residues. CDR3 nucleotides: TGTGCCAGCAGCCCCACCGATAGCGGGATAAACTCCTACGAGCAGTACTTC. This gives the protein CASSPTDSGINSYEQYF.

This chain links TRBV12-2 with TRBJ1-2; the D call in the table, TRBD1, was not verified against the DNA. TRBV12-2 represents a pseudogene. The CDR3 is made up of 14 amino acids. As DNA, the CDR3 is TGTGCAAGTCGCTTAGGGGGCACGGTCTATGGCTACACCTTC. This gives the protein CASRLGGTVYGYTF.

The chain links TRBV2 to TRBJ2-1; TRBD2 matches at 8 bases. With V trimmed by 7 bases and J by 8 bases, 19 bases remained unmatched. Germline loops: CDR1 SNHLY, CDR2 FYNNEI. This CDR3 region has 17 residues. Here the CDR3 DNA reads TGTGCCAGCAAGCCCCCGCTGGGAGCGGGAGTGGTTGATGAGCAGTTCTTC. Protein: CASKPPLGAGVVDEQFF.

The chain recombines TRBV10-2 with TRBJ2-7; D may be TRBD1 (5 bases). Germline V lookup: CDR1 WSHSY, CDR2 SAAADI. The CDR3 sequence is 15 residues long. Trimming left V 3 bases short and J 1 base short, with 13 bases between. The CDR3 DNA follows: TGCGCCAGCAGTGATAATAGGCAGGGTTCCTACGAGCAGTACTTC. It translates to CASSDNRQGSYEQYF.

The rearrangement uses TRBV4-1 and TRBJ2-5; D might be TRBD2 (5 bases). V shed 0 bases and J shed 7 bases, with 27 bases lying between them. Germline V gene data show CDR1 as MGHRA and CDR2 as YSYEKL. The CDR3 consists of 19 residues. The DNA for the CDR3 is TGCGCCAGCAGCCAAGATCGATATTTAGGGAGCAAGAAAGACGGGACCCAGTACTTC. This gives the protein CASSQDRYLGSKKDGTQYF.

The chain links TRBV9 to TRBJ2-7; TRBD1 matches at 9 bases. CDR3 length: 14 amino acids. CDR1 is SGDLS and CDR2 is YYNGEE in the germline V gene. With V trimmed by 3 bases and J by 3 bases, 4 bases remained unmatched. The CDR3 loop reads CASSGGQGGYEQYF. The CDR3 DNA follows: TGTGCCAGCAGCGGGGGACAGGGTGGCTACGAGCAGTACTTC.

This clone occurred once. The gene calls are TRBV2 and TRBJ2-2; no clear D gene. Between the trimmed V and J ends, which lost 4 bases and 2 bases, there was a span of 20 bases. Per the germline V gene, CDR1 is SNHLY and CDR2 is FYNNEI. The CDR3 has 18 residues. For the CDR3, the DNA is TGTGCCAGCAGTGGATTACCTAGATTCGCGGCTAACACCGGGGAGCTGTTTTTT. It specifies CASSGLPRFAANTGELFF.

V gene TRBV27 combines with J gene TRBJ2-7; 8 bases line up with TRBD2. V was clipped by 0 bases and J by 3 bases; unmatched bases: 4. Germline CDR1 MNHEY, CDR2 SMNVEV (reference sequence). This CDR3 region has 15 residues. For the CDR3, the DNA is TGTGCCAGCAGTTTATCGAATAGCGGGATCTACGAGCAGTACTTC. It specifies CASSLSNSGIYEQYF.

A remark on this clone: Only one base separates this from a far larger clonotype, so it likely reflects a read error. The chain couples TRBV10-2 to TRBJ2-5; a possible D gene is TRBD2 (6 bases). Germline values: CDR1 WSHSY, CDR2 SAAADI. This CDR3 is 14 amino acids long. The CDR3: CASSERRDPYEQHF. The CDR3 DNA reads TGCGCCAGCAGTGAGCGGCGGGACCCCTACGAGCAGCACTTC.

The chain employs TRBV29-1 and TRBJ1-2; 9 nucleotides match TRBD1. Germline-derived CDR1 and CDR2 are SQVTM and ANQGSEA. The J segment lost 7 bases and the V segment lost 5 bases, leaving 2 bases of the junction unmatched. CDR3 length equals 11 residues. The CDR3 loop is CSVQDRGGYTF. CDR3 DNA: TGCAGCGTTCAGGACAGGGGTGGCTACACCTTC.

This clone was observed at least ten times. J is TRBJ2-2 and V is TRBV27; maybe TRBD1 (6 bases). V gave up 5 bases and J gave up 9 bases, with 13 bases separating them. Germline V gene sequence: CDR1 MNHEY, CDR2 SMNVEV (reference sequence). The CDR3 spans 13 residues. The CDR3 loop reads CASSRIQGRELFF. The CDR3 nucleotides are TGTGCCAGCAGTAGGATACAGGGAAGGGAGCTGTTTTTT.

This chain links TRBV9 with TRBJ2-1; no clear D gene. Trimming removed 3 bases at V and 6 bases at J, with 13 bases between. The germline CDR1 and CDR2 sequences are SGDLS and YYNGEE. The CDR3 sequence is 14 residues long. CDR3 residues: CASSETIGINEQFF. The DNA of the CDR3 is TGTGCCAGCAGCGAAACTATAGGGATCAATGAGCAGTTCTTC.

The chain joins TRBV27 to TRBJ1-2; D not certain. The CDR3 covers 14 residues. Trimming took 6 bases from V and 3 from J, leaving 14 bases between them. Germline V gene lookup returns CDR1 MNHEY and CDR2 SMNVEV (reference sequence). The CDR3 DNA is TGTGCCAGCAGCTCGGGTGGCAGTCACTATGGCTACACCTTC. The encoded protein is CASSSGGSHYGYTF.

This rearrangement joins TRBV29-1 to TRBJ2-6; D remains ambiguous. V was cut by 3 bases and J by 2 bases, with 11 bases left in between. Germline V gene sequence: CDR1 SQVTM, CDR2 ANQGSEA. The CDR3 runs 15 residues. CDR3 in amino acids: CSVESRTPGANVLTF. CDR3 nucleotides: TGCAGCGTTGAGTCCAGGACCCCTGGGGCCAACGTCCTGACTTTC.

V is TRBV29-1 and J is TRBJ2-7; D is uncertain. V lost 6 bases and J 0 bases, leaving 12 bases between the germline ends. The CDR3 is 13 residues long. The germline V gene encodes CDR1 SQVTM and CDR2 ANQGSEA. CDR3 DNA sequence: TGCAGCGTCGCCGCGATCAGCTCCTACGAGCAGTACTTC. Its protein product is CSVAAISSYEQYF.

This chain connects TRBV30 to TRBJ2-7; weak D call: TRBD1 (6 bases). The CDR3 has 15 amino acids. The ends were cut back, 1 base at V and 0 bases at J, with 13 bases in the middle. CDR1 is GTSNPN, CDR2 SVGIG, per germline (reference sequence). CDR3 nucleotide sequence: TGTGCCTGGAGTGCCGGGACATCGTCCTCCTACGAGCAGTACTTC. Its protein product is CAWSAGTSSSYEQYF.

This clone was seen more than once but under ten times. V is TRBV29-1 and J is TRBJ2-7, with a tentative D call TRBD1 (6 bases). Germline CDR1 is SQVTM and CDR2 is ANQGSEA. With 3 bases removed from V and 3 bases from J, the gap between germline ends came to 24 bases. The CDR3 has 17 residues. Here the CDR3 DNA reads TGCAGCGTTGACGCTCCCGGGACACAAACCCCAGGCTACGAGCAGTACTTC. It translates to CSVDAPGTQTPGYEQYF.

This clone was seen more than once but under ten times. The V call is TRBV2, the J call TRBJ1-5; 10 bases fit TRBD1. The CDR3 has 17 residues. Germline V gene lookup returns CDR1 SNHLY and CDR2 FYNNEI. J was trimmed by 0 bases and V by 5 bases; bases with no gene match: 7. The CDR3 DNA sequence: TGTGCCAGCAGTACGGGACAGGGGACTGTTAGCAATCAGCCCCAGCATTTT. Translation: CASSTGQGTVSNQPQHF.

This clone was recorded only once. The chain is built from TRBV29-1 and TRBJ1-2, with D possibly being TRBD1 (6 bases). Germline V gene sequence: CDR1 SQVTM, CDR2 ANQGSEA. With 6 bases removed from V and 4 bases from J, the gap between germline ends came to 15 bases. The CDR3 has 13 amino acids. The CDR3 is CSVGPEGVYGYTF. The CDR3 DNA reads TGCAGCGTCGGGCCGGAGGGGGTCTATGGCTACACCTTC.

The genes are TRBV13 and TRBJ2-4, with D possibly being TRBD1 (6 bases). Germline-derived CDR1 and CDR2 are PRHDT and FYEKMQ (reference sequence). The CDR3 contains 13 residues. The ends were cut back, 0 bases at V and 13 bases at J, with 13 bases in the middle. CDR3 sequence reads: CASSLGGHMVQYF. The CDR3 bases are TGTGCCAGCAGCTTAGGGGGACATATGGTGCAGTACTTC.

The chain uses TRBV7-8 and TRBJ1-1; D ambiguous. Germline V gene lookup returns CDR1 SGHVS and CDR2 FQNEAQ. The CDR3 spans 14 residues. V was trimmed by 1 base and J by 1 base, leaving 7 bases between them. For the CDR3, the DNA is TGTGCCAGCAGCTTAGATTGGGGGAACACTGAAGCTTTCTTT. This codes for CASSLDWGNTEAFF.

This clone was picked up a small number of times. The V gene is TRBV28, the J gene TRBJ1-4, with no clear D. V was trimmed by 6 bases and J by 6 bases, leaving 20 bases between them. Germline V CDR1 and CDR2: MDHEN, SYDVKM. CDR3 length equals 16 residues. CDR3 bases: TGTGCCAGCAGCCTAAGGGCCGGACGGCGGGATGAAAAACTGTTTTTT. Translated: CASSLRAGRRDEKLFF.

The rearrangement links TRBV2 to TRBJ2-5, with 7 nucleotides matching TRBD2. CDR1 is SNHLY and CDR2 is FYNNEI in the germline V gene. CDR3 length: 15 residues. J lost 3 bases, V lost 6 bases, and 10 bases had no gene match. The CDR3 spells CASRDWASGKETQYF. The CDR3 coding sequence is TGTGCCAGCAGGGATTGGGCTAGCGGAAAAGAGACCCAGTACTTC.